This T cell receptor (beta chain) originates from a study of blood T cells in healthy people across ages. With a J-beta primer mix and a sample-barcoded 5' primer, a second PCR ran about 6 to 11 cycles. MiXCR was run by TCRdb on the 5' RACE reads, yielding one entry per CDR3 protein. The sample contains about 1.7 million distinct CDR3 sequences, roughly 30% of which appear only once. The CDR3 runs to 16 residues. From germline, CDR1 is MNHNY and CDR2 SVGAGI (reference sequence). Unmatched junction bases numbered 9, after V lost 2 bases and J lost 5 bases. Sequencing input: blood. The rearrangement links TRBV6-6 to TRBJ1-5; 7 bases are a match to TRBD1. This clonotype was obtained from a woman aged 30 to 39 in good health. CDR3 sequence (DNA): TGTGCCAGCAGTTACACCGGGCCAGGGGGGTATCAGCCCCAGCATTTT. Residues: CASSYTGPGGYQPQHF.